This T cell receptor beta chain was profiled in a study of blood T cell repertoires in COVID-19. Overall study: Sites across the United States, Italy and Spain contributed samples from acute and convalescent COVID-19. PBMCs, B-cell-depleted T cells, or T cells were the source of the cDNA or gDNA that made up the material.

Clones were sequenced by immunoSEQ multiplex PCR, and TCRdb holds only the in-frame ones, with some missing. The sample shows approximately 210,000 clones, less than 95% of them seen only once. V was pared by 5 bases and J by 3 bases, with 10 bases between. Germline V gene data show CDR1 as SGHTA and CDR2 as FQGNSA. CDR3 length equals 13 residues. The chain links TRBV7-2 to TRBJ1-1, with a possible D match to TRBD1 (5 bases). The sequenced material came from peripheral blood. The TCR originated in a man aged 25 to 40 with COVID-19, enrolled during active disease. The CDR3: CASSLQADTEAFF. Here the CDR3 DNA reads TGTGCCAGCAGCCTACAGGCCGACACTGAAGCTTTCTTT.